The source of this T cell receptor (beta chain) is a study of T cells after yellow fever vaccination. Findings and limits, study-wide: When the response was secondary, it was weaker but reached its peak faster, day 5 versus 15. Only a minor proportion of clonotypes was detected across both CD4 and CD8 compartments. The presence of abundant clonotypes contaminating from the bulk population was possible in FACS-sorted repertoires.

V gave up 5 bases and J gave up 1 base, with 11 bases separating them. The length of the CDR3 is 14 residues. Germline V gene data show CDR1 as MGHDK and CDR2 as SYGVNS. It was through 5'RACE template switching that TCR cDNA was made, with a universal primer site and UMIs added. TCRdb re-called the 5' RACE reads with MiXCR, one entry per CDR3 protein. The sample includes about 340,000 distinct CDR3 sequences, around 12% of them seen just once. In this sample, this clonotype turned up a few times. No antigen is known for it. This sequence joins TRBV25-1 and TRBJ1-1; D possibly corresponds to TRBD1 (5 bases). This material consisted of CD4+ T cells sorted from PBMCs, taken 15 days after the yellow fever booster vaccination. The sequence was obtained from a man in his late teens or twenties who received the YFV17D yellow fever vaccine. The chain's CDR3 is CASSRAGGNTEAFF. The CDR3 nucleotides are TGTGCCAGCAGTCGGGCGGGGGGGAACACTGAAGCTTTCTTT.